This TCR beta chain stems from a study of beta chain features in type 1 diabetes. Overall study results and limits: The cDNA sequencing approach could over-represent high-TCR-expressing cells. Lower insertion and higher deletion counts appeared at VDJ junctions in type 1 diabetes patients.

Sorting of CD4+ naive, central memory, regulatory and stem cell-like memory cells was performed via CD45RO/CCR7/CD25/CD127/CD95/CD27. Without exception, sorted populations had purity beyond 95%. The CDR3 is made up of 12 amino acids. V shed 6 bases and J shed 8 bases, with 10 bases lying between them. Per germline, CDR1 SEHNR and CDR2 FQNEAQ (reference sequence). Reverse transcribing all isolated RNA meant expressed TCRB transcripts were sequenced. Using immunoSEQ multiplex PCR, the repertoire was profiled, and TCRdb retains in-frame clones only, with some absent. The data hold roughly 370,000 clones, with about 14% observed a single time. This clone showed up just a few times. As yet, its antigen is unknown.

The sample was naive CD4+ T cells from blood. The rearrangement joins TRBV7-9 to TRBJ1-4; weak D call: TRBD1 (5 bases). The TCR comes from a young man in good health. The CDR3 DNA sequence: TGTGCCAGCAGTGGGGGAAGCGAAAAACTGTTTTTT. Translated, it gives CASSGGSEKLFF.